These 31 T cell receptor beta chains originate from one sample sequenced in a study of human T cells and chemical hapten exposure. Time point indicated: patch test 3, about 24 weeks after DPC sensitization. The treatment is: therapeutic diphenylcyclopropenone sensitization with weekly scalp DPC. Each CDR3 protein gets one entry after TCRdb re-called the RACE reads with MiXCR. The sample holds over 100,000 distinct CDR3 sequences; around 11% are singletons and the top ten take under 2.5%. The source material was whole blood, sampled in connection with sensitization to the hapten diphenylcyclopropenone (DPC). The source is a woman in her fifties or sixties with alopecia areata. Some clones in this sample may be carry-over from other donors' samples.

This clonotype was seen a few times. The CDR3 nucleotides read TGTGCCAGCAGTCCTGGCCGGGACAGGGGGCGCGAGCAGTACTTC. It encodes CASSPGRDRGREQYF. V gene TRBV6-1 combines with J gene TRBJ2-7; 12 nucleotides match TRBD1. With V trimmed by 5 bases and J by 6 bases, 8 bases remained unmatched. This CDR3 is 15 amino acids long. CDR1 and CDR2 from the germline V gene are MNHNS and SASEGT.

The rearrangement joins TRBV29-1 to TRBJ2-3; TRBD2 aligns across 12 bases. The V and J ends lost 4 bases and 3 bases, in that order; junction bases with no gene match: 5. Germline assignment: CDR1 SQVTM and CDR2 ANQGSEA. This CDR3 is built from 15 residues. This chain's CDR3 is CSVGRLAGETDTQYF. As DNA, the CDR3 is TGCAGCGTTGGGAGACTAGCGGGAGAAACAGATACGCAGTATTTT.

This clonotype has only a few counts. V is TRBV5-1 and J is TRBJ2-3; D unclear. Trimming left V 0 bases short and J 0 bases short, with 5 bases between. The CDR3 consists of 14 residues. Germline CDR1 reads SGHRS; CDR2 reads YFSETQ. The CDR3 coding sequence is TGCGCCAGCAGCTTGGGACACAGCACAGATACGCAGTATTTT. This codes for CASSLGHSTDTQYF.

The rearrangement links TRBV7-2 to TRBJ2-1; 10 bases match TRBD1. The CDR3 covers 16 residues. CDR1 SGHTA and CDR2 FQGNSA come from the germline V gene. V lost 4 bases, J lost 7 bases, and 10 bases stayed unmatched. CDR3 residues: CASSSSGTGARNEQFF. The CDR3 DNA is TGTGCCAGCAGCTCCTCCGGGACAGGGGCTCGGAATGAGCAGTTCTTC.

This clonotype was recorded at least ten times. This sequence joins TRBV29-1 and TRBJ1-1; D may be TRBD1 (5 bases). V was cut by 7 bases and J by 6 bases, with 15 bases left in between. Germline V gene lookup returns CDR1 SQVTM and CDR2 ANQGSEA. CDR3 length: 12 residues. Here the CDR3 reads CSGRGGSAEAFF. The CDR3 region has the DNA TGCAGCGGGAGGGGCGGGAGCGCTGAAGCTTTCTTT.

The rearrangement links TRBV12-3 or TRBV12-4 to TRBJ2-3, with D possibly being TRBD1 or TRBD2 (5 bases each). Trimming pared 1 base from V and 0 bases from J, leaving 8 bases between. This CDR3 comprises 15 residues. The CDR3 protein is CASSLGGRSTDTQYF. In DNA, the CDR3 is TGTGCCAGCAGTTTAGGGGGGAGAAGCACAGATACGCAGTATTTT.

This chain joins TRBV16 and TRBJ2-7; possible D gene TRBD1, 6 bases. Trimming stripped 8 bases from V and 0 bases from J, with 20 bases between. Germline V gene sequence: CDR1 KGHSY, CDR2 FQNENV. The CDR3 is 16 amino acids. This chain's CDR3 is CASAPPGGQSSYEQYF. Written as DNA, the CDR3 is TGTGCCAGCGCCCCTCCGGGCGGACAGAGCTCCTACGAGCAGTACTTC.

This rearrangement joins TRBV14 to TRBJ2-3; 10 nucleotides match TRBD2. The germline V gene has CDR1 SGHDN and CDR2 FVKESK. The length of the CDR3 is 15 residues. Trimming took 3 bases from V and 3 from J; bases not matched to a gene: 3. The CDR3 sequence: CASSQLLAGTDTQYF. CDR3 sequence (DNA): TGTGCCAGCAGCCAGCTACTAGCGGGAACAGATACGCAGTATTTT.

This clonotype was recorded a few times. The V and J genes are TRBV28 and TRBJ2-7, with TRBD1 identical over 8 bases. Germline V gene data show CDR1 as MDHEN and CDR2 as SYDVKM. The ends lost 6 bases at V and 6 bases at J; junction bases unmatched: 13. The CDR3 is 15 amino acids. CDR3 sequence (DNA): TGTGCCAGCAGCATCCTGGACAGGGCCCAGGGCGAGCAGTACTTC. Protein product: CASSILDRAQGEQYF.

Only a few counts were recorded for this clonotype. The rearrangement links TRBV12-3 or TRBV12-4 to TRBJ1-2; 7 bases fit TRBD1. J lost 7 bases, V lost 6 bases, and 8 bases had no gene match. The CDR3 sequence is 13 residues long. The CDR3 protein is CASSQITGVGYTF. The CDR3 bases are TGTGCCAGCAGCCAAATTACAGGGGTTGGCTACACCTTC.

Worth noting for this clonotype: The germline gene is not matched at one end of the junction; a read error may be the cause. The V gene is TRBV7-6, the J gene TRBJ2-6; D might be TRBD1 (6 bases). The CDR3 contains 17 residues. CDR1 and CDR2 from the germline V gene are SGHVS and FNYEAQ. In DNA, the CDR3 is TGTGCCAGCAGCGTAGCAGGGGACCTCTCTGGGGCCAACGTCCTGACTTTC. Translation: CASSVAGDLSGANVLTF.

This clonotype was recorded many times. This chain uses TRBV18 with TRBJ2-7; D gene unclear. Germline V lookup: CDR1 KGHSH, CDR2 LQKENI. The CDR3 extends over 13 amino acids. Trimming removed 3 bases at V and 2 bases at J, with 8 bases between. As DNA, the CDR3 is TGTGCCAGCTCACCGGGCGGCACCTACGAGCAGTACTTC. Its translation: CASSPGGTYEQYF.

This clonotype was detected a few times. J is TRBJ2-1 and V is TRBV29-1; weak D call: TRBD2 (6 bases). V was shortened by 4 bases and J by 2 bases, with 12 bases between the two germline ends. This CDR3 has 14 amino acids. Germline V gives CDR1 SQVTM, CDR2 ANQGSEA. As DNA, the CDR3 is TGCAGCGTTGGCGGGATAGCGGCCTACAATGAGCAGTTCTTC. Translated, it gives CSVGGIAAYNEQFF.

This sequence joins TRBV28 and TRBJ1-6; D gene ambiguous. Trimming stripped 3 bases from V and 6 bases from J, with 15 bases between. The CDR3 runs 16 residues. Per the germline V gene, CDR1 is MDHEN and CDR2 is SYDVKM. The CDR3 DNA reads TGTGCCAGCAGTTTTTACCCAACGAGCCTTAATTCACCCCTCCACTTT. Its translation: CASSFYPTSLNSPLHF.

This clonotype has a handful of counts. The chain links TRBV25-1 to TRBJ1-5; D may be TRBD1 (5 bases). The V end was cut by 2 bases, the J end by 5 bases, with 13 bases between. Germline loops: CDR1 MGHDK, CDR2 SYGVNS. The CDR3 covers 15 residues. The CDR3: CASSEAGTADQPQHF. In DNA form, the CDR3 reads TGTGCCAGCAGTGAAGCCGGGACCGCAGATCAGCCCCAGCATTTT.

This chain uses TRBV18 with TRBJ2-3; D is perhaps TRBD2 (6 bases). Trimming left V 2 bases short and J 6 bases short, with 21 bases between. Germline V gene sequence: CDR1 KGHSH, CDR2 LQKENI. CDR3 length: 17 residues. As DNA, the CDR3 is TGTGCCAGCTCACCATCCAGCTGGGGGGAAGTTTCGGATACGCAGTATTTT. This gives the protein CASSPSSWGEVSDTQYF. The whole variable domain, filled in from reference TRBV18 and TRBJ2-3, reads NAGVMQNPRHLVRRRGQEARLRCSPMKGHSHVYWYRQLPEEGLKFMVYLQKENIIDESGMPKERFSAEFPKEGPSILRIQQVVRGDSAAYFCASSPSSWGEVSDTQYFGPGTRLTVL.

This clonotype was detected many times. DNA for the CDR3: TGTGCCAGCAGTGAACTCCATGGGAAGGGGCAGTTCTTC. Translating gives CASSELHGKGQFF. The J gene is TRBJ2-1, the V gene TRBV25-1, with D hard to call. There are 13 residues in the CDR3. V was shortened by 2 bases and J by 12 bases, with 14 bases between the two germline ends. From germline, CDR1 is MGHDK and CDR2 SYGVNS.

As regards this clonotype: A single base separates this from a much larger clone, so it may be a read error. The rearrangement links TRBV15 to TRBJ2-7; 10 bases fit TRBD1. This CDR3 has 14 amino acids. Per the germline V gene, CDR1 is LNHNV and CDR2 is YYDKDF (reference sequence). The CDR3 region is CASSAGTGEYEQYF. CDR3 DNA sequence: TGTGCCTCCAGCGCCGGGACAGGGGAGTACGAGCAGTACTTC.

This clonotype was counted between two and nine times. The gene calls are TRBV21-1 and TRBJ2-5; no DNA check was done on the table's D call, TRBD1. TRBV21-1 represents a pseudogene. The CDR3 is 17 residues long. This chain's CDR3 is CASSMLTRDRARETQYF. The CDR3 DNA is TGTGCCAGCAGCATGTTAACCCGGGACAGGGCTCGAGAGACCCAGTACTTC.

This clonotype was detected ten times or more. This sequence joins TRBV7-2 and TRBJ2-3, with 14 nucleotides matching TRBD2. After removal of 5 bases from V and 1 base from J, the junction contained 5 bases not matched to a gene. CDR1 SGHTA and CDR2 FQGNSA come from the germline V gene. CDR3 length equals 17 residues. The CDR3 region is CASSTGTSGGGTDTQYF. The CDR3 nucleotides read TGTGCCAGCAGCACTGGGACTAGCGGGGGTGGCACAGATACGCAGTATTTT.

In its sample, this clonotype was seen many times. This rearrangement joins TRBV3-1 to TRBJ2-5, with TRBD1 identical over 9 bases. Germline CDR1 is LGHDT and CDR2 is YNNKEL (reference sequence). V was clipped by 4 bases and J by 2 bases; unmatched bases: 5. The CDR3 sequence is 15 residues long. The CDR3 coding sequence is TGTGCCAGCAGCCTACAGGGGACAGGGCAAGAGACCCAGTACTTC. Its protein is CASSLQGTGQETQYF.

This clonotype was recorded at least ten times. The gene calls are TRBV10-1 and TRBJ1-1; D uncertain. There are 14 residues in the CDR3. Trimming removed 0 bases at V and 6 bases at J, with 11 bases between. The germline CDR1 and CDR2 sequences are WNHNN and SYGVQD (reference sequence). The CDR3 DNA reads TGCGCCAGCAGTGAGTCGTCAACGGAAGCTGAAGCTTTCTTT. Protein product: CASSESSTEAEAFF.

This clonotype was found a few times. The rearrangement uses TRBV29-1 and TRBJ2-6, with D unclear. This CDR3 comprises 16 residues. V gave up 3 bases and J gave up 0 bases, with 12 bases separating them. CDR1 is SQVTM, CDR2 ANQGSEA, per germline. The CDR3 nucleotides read TGCAGCGTTGAGGGCAGGACCCTCTCTGGGGCCAACGTCCTGACTTTC. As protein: CSVEGRTLSGANVLTF.

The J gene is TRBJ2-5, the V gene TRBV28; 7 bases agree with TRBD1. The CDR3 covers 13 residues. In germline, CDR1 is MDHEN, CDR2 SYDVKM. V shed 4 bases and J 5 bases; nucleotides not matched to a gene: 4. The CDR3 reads CASSYRGGETQYF. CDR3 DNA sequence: TGTGCCAGCAGTTACAGGGGTGGCGAGACCCAGTACTTC.

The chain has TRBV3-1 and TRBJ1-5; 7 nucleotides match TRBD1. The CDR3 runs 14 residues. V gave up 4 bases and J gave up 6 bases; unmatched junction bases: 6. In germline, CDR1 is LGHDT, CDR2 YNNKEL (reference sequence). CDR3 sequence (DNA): TGTGCCAGCAGCCGTACAGGGGATGGTCAGCCCCAGCATTTT. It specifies CASSRTGDGQPQHF.

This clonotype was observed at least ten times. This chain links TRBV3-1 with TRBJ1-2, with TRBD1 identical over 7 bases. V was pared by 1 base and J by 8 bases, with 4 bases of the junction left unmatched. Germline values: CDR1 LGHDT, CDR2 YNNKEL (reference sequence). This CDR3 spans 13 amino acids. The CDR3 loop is CASSQGQGYGYTF. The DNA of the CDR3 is TGTGCCAGCAGCCAAGGACAGGGATACGGCTACACCTTC.

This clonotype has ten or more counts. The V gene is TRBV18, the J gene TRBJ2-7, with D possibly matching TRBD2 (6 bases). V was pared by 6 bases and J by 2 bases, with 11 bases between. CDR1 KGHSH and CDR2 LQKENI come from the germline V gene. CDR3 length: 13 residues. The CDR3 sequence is CASSAREAYEQYF. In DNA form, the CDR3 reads TGTGCCAGCTCCGCAAGGGAGGCCTACGAGCAGTACTTC.

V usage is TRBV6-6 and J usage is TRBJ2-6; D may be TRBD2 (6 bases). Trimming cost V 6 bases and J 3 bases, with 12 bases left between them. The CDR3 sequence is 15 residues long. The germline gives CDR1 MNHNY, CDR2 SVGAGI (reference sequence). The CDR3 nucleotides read TGTGCCAGCAGGGACGGGAGTCTTGGGGCCAACGTCCTGACTTTC. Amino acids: CASRDGSLGANVLTF.

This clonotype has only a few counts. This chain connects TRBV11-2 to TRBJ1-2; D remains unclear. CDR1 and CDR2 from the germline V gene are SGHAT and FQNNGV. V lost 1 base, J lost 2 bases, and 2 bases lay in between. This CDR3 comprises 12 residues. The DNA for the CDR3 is TGTGCCAGCAGCTTAGGAAACTATGGCTACACCTTC. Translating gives CASSLGNYGYTF.

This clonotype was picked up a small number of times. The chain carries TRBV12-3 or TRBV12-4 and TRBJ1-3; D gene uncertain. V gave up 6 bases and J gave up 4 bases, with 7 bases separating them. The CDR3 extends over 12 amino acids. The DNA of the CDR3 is TGTGCCAGCAGCCTGACAGGAAACACCATATATTTT. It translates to CASSLTGNTIYF.

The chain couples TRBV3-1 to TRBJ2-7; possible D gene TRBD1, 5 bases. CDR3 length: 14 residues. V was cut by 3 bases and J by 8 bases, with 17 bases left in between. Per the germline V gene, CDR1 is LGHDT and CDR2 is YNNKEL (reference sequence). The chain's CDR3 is CASSHTDSKLKQYF. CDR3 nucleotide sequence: TGTGCCAGCAGCCACACAGACAGCAAGCTTAAGCAGTACTTC.